This T cell receptor (beta chain) was obtained from a study of blood T cell repertoires in COVID-19. Libraries were prepared by immunoSEQ multiplex PCR; TCRdb keeps only in-frame clonotypes and omits some of them. Here the sample spans about 130,000 clones, about 80% being singletons. Per the germline V gene, CDR1 is SNHLY and CDR2 is FYNNEI. The CDR3 runs 10 residues. V lost 9 bases and J lost 8, with 10 bases in between. The J gene is TRBJ1-1, the V gene TRBV2; possible D gene TRBD1, 5 bases. The clonotype originates from a man in his fifties who had recovered from COVID-19. What was sequenced was PBMCs or T cells enriched from blood (not recorded which). The CDR3 here is CASSRQEAFF. The CDR3 region has the DNA TGTGCCAGTAGTCGACAGGAAGCTTTCTTT. The whole variable domain, remainder taken from reference TRBV2 and TRBJ1-1, is EPEVTQTPSHQVTQMGQEVILRCVPISNHLYFYWYRQILGQKVEFLVSFYNNEISEKSEIFDDQFSVERPDGSNFTLKIRSTKLEDSAMYFCASSRQEAFFGQGTRLTVV.